Below, 7 T cell receptor beta chains from the same sample are listed, as sequenced in a study of blood T cell repertoires in COVID-19. Clones were sequenced by immunoSEQ multiplex PCR, and TCRdb holds only the in-frame ones, with some missing. The sample carries 100,000 or so clones, roughly nine tenths recorded once. Sequenced input: peripheral blood. Receptor source: a man in his fifties with active COVID-19.

V is TRBV6-2 or TRBV6-3 and J is TRBJ1-6, with 9 bases lining up with TRBD1. Germline lookup yields CDR1 MNHEY and CDR2 SVGEGT. Trimming took 6 bases from V and 7 from J; bases not matched to a gene: 7. The CDR3 has 15 amino acids. Here the CDR3 DNA reads TGTGCCAGCAGCGACCCGGGACAGGGAAATTCACCCCTCCACTTT. This codes for CASSDPGQGNSPLHF.

The chain has TRBV7-2 and TRBJ1-2; D is uncertain. Deletions cut 3 bases from V and 4 bases from J, with 9 bases between. The germline V gene has CDR1 SGHTA and CDR2 FQGNSA. CDR3 size: 13 residues. CDR3 region: CASSLEGGYGYTF. CDR3 coding DNA: TGTGCCAGCAGCTTGGAGGGCGGCTATGGCTACACCTTC. The entire variable domain, with the rest obtained from reference TRBV7-2 and TRBJ1-2, is as follows: GAGVSQSPSNKVTEKGKDVELRCDPISGHTALYWYRQSLGQGLEFLIYFQGNSAPDKSGLPSDRFSAERTGGSVSTLTIQRTQQEDSAVYLCASSLEGGYGYTFGSGTRLTVV.

The rearrangement uses TRBV6-5 and TRBJ1-2; 10 positions match TRBD1. From germline, CDR1 is MNHEY and CDR2 SVGAGI. The CDR3 totals 15 residues. V gave up 2 bases and J gave up 7 bases; unmatched junction bases: 7. The CDR3 loop reads CASSYRTGGLSGYTF. Written as DNA, the CDR3 is TGTGCCAGCAGTTACAGGACAGGGGGTTTAAGTGGCTACACCTTC.

The V call is TRBV7-4, the J call TRBJ1-5; 8 nucleotides line up with TRBD1. This CDR3 has 20 amino acids. The ends lost 8 bases at V and 3 bases at J; junction bases unmatched: 24. CDR1 and CDR2 (germline): SGHVT, SQSDAQ. The CDR3: CASYQKRQGCPGAVNQPQHF. The DNA of the CDR3 is TGTGCCAGCTACCAAAAACGACAGGGGTGCCCGGGGGCGGTCAATCAGCCCCAGCATTTT.

V and J are TRBV5-6 and TRBJ1-2; 9 bases fit TRBD1. This CDR3 is built from 17 residues. V shed 3 bases and J 6 bases; nucleotides not matched to a gene: 15. Germline CDR1 and CDR2: SGHDT and YYEEEE. DNA for the CDR3: TGTGCCAGCAGCTCCGGCTTGGGACAGGGCGTGGTCGATGGCTACACCTTC. Its protein product is CASSSGLGQGVVDGYTF. Full variable domain (remainder filled in from reference TRBV5-6 and TRBJ1-2): DAGVTQSPTHLIKTRGQQVTLRCSPKSGHDTVSWYQQALGQGPQFIFQYYEEEERQRGNFPDRFSGHQFPNYSSELNVNALLLGDSALYLCASSSGLGQGVVDGYTFGSGTRLTVV.

This chain joins TRBV19 and TRBJ2-2; D possibly corresponds to TRBD2 (6 bases). CDR3 length equals 15 residues. V lost 3 bases and J 3 bases, leaving 11 bases between the germline ends. Germline CDR1 and CDR2: LNHDA and SQIVND (reference sequence). The CDR3 sequence: CASSMPGGDTGELFF. In DNA form, the CDR3 reads TGTGCCAGTAGTATGCCCGGCGGGGACACCGGGGAGCTGTTTTTT.

The rearrangement links TRBV5-1 to TRBJ2-7; 10 bases map to TRBD1. V was clipped by 2 bases and J by 5 bases; unmatched bases: 7. The germline CDR1 and CDR2 sequences are SGHRS and YFSETQ. This CDR3 is built from 15 residues. The CDR3 nucleotides are TGCGCCAGCAGCTTACCGGGACAGGGGTTCAACGAGCAGTACTTC. Translation: CASSLPGQGFNEQYF.